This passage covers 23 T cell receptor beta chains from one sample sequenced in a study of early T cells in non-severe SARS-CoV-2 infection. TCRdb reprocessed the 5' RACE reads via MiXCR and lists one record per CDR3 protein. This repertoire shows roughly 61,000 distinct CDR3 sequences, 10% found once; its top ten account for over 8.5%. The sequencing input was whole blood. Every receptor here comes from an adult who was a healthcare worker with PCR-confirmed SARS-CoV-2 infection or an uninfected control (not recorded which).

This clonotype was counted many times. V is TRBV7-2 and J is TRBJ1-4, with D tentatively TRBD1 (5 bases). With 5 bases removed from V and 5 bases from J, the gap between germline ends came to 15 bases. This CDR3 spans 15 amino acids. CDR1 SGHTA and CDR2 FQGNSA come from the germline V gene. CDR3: CASSIQGTTNEKLFF. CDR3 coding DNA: TGTGCCAGCAGCATCCAAGGGACGACGAATGAAAAACTGTTTTTT. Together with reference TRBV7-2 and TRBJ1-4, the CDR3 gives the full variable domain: GAGVSQSPSNKVTEKGKDVELRCDPISGHTALYWYRQSLGQGLEFLIYFQGNSAPDKSGLPSDRFSAERTGGSVSTLTIQRTQQEDSAVYLCASSIQGTTNEKLFFGSGTQLSVL.

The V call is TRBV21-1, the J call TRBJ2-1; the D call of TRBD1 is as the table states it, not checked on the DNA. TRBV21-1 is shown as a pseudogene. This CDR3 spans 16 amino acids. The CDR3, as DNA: TGTGCCAGCAGCCAACTGGGCAGGGGAAGTTACAATGAGCAGTTCTTC. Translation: CASSQLGRGSYNEQFF.

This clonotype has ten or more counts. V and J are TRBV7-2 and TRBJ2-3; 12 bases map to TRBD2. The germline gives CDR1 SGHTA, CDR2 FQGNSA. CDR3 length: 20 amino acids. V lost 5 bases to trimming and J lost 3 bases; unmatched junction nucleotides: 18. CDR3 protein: CASSPRGLAGGWAMTDTQYF. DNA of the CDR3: TGTGCCAGCAGCCCCAGGGGCCTAGCGGGAGGGTGGGCAATGACAGATACGCAGTATTTT.

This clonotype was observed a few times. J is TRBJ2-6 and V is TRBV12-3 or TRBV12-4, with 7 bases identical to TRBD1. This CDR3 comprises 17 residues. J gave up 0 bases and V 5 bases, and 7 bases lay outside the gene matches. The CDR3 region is CASSPADRASGANVLTF. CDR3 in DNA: TGTGCCAGCAGTCCGGCCGACAGGGCCTCTGGGGCCAACGTCCTGACTTTC.

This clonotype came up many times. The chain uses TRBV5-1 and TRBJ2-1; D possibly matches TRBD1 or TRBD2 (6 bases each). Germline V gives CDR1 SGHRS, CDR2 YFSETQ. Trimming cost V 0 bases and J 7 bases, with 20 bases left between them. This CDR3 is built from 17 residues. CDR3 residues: CASSLVFGSGEVNEQFF. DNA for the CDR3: TGCGCCAGCAGCTTGGTCTTTGGGTCAGGGGAGGTAAATGAGCAGTTCTTC.

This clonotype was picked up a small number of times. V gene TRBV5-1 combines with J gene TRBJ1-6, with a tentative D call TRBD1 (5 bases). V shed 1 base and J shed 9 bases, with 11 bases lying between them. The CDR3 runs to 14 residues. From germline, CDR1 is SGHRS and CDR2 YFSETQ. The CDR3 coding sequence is TGCGCCAGCAGCTTGAGAGGGACTGGTTCACCCCTCCACTTT. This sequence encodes CASSLRGTGSPLHF.

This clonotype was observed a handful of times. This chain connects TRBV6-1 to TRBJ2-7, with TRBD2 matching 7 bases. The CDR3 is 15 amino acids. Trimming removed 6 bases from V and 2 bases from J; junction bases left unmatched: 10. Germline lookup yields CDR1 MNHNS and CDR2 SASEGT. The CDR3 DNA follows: TGTGCCAGCAGGAAGTATAGCGGGTTAGCCTACGAGCAGTACTTC. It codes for CASRKYSGLAYEQYF.

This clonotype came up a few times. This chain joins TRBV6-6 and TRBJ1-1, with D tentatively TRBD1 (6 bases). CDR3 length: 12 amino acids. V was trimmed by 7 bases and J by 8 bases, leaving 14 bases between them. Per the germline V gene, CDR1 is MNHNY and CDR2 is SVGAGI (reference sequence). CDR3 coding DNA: TGTGCCAGCACCGACACGAGGGGGGAAGCTTTCTTT. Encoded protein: CASTDTRGEAFF.

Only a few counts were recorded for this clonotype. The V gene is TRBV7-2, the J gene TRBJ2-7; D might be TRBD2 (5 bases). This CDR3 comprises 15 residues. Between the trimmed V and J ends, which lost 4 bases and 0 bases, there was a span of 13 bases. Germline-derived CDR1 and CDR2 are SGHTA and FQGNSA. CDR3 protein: CASSSPRRPSYEQYF. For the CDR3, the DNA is TGTGCCAGCAGCTCCCCCCGGAGGCCCTCCTACGAGCAGTACTTC.

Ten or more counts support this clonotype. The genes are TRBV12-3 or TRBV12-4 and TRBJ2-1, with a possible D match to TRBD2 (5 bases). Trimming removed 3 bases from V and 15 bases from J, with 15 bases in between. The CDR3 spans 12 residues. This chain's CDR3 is CASSFGGPSLFF. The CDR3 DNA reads TGTGCCAGCAGTTTCGGCGGGCCCAGTCTGTTCTTC.

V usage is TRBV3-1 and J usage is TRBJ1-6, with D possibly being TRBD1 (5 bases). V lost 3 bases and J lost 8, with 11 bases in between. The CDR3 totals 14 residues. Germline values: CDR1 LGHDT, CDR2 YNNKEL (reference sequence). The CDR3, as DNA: TGTGCCAGCAGCCAGGCGGGGCCGCATTCACCCCTCCACTTT. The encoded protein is CASSQAGPHSPLHF.

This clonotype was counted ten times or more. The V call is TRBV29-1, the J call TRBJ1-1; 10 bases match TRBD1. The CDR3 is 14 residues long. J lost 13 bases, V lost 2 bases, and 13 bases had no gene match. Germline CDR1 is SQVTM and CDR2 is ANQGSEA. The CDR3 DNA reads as TGCAGCGTTGAAAATCAGGATGGGGGACAGGGGATTTTCTTT. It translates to CSVENQDGGQGIFF.

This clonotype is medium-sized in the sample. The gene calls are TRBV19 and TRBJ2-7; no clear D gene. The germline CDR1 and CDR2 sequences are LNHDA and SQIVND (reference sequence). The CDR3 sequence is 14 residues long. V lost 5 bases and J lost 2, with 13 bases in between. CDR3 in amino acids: CASSPRLPAYEQYF. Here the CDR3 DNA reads TGTGCCAGTAGTCCCCGCCTGCCAGCCTACGAGCAGTACTTC. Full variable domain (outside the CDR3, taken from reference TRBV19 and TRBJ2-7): DGGITQSPKYLFRKEGQNVTLSCEQNLNHDAMYWYRQDPGQGLRLIYYSQIVNDFQKGDIAEGYSVSREKKESFPLTVTSAQKNPTAFYLCASSPRLPAYEQYFGPGTRLTVT.

CDR3 region: CAIRTGGGETQYF. CDR3 coding DNA: TGTGCCATCAGAACAGGGGGCGGAGAGACCCAGTACTTC. V gene TRBV10-3 combines with J gene TRBJ2-5; 9 bases are shared with TRBD1. Germline lookup yields CDR1 ENHRY and CDR2 SYGVKD. V dropped 6 bases and J dropped 4; count of bases not matched to a gene: 3. The CDR3 runs to 13 residues.

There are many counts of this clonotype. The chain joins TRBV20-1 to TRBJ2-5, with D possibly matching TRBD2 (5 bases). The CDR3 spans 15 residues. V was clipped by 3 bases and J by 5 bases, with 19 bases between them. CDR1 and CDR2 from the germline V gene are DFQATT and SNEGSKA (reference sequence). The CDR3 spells CSASVWTRMSETQYF. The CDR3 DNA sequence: TGCAGTGCTAGTGTTTGGACTCGCATGTCGGAGACCCAGTACTTC.

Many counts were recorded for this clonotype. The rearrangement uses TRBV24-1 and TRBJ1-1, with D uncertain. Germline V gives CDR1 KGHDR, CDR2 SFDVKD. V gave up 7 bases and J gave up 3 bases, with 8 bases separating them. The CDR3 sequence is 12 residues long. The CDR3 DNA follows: TGTGCCACCAGCATAGGCTACACTGAAGCTTTCTTT. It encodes CATSIGYTEAFF.

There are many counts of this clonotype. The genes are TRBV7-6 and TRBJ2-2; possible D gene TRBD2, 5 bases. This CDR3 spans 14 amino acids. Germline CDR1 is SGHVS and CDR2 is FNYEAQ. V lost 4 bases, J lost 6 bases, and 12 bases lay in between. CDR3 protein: CASSSRGSAGELFF. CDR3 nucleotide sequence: TGTGCCAGCAGCTCCCGCGGGTCCGCCGGGGAGCTGTTTTTT.

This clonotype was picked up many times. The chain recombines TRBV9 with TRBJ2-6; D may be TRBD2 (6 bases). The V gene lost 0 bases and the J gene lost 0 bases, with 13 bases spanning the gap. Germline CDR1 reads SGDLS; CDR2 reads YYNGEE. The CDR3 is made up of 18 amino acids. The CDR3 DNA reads TGTGCCAGCAGCGTAGGGGCAGGACTAAGCTCTGGGGCCAACGTCCTGACTTTC. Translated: CASSVGAGLSSGANVLTF.

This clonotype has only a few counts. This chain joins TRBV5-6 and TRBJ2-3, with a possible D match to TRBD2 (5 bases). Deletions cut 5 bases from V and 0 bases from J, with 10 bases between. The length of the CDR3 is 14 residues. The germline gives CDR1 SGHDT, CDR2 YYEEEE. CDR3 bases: TGTGCCAGCAGTTTTGGGGAGAGCACAGATACGCAGTATTTT. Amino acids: CASSFGESTDTQYF.

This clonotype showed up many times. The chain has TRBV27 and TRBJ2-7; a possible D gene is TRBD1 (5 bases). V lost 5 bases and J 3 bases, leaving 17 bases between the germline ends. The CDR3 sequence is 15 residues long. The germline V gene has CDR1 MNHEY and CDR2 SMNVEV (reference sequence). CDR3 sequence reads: CASSPYPDRIYEQYF. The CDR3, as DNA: TGTGCCAGCAGTCCATACCCCGACAGAATCTACGAGCAGTACTTC.

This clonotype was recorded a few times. In DNA form, the CDR3 reads TGTGCCAGCAGCCGACCAGGGGGCAACACCGGGGAGCTGTTTTTT. It yields the protein CASSRPGGNTGELFF. The V and J genes are TRBV7-6 and TRBJ2-2; 8 nucleotides agree with TRBD1. Looked up from germline, CDR1 is SGHVS and CDR2 is FNYEAQ. V trimming: 5 bases; J trimming: 2 bases; junction bases outside the gene matches: 4. This CDR3 is built from 15 residues.

The DNA of the CDR3 is TGCAGCGCTGGAGGAAAACAGGGGAACCAAGAGACCCAGTACTTC. Amino acid sequence: CSAGGKQGNQETQYF. The rearrangement uses TRBV29-1 and TRBJ2-5; 7 bases align to TRBD1. CDR1 is SQVTM, CDR2 ANQGSEA, per germline. The trim removed 7 bases at V and 0 bases at J, leaving 11 bases unmatched. The CDR3 length is 15 residues.

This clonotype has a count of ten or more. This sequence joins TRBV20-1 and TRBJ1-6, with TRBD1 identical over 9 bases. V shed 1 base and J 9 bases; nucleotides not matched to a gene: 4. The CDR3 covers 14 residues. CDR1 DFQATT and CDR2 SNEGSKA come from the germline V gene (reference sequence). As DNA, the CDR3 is TGCAGTGCTAGAGTGTCGACAGGGGGTTCACCCCTCCACTTT. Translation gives CSARVSTGGSPLHF.